This T cell receptor beta chain was observed in a study of T cells of healthy individuals. In TCRdb, the 5' RACE reads were re-called with MiXCR into one record per CDR3 protein. The sample lists about 96,000 distinct CDR3 sequences; approximately 18% were seen once. This clonotype was recorded a few times. V was cut by 3 bases and J by 4 bases, with 15 bases left in between. Germline V gives CDR1 LGHDT, CDR2 YNNKEL (reference sequence). CDR3 length: 15 amino acids. V and J are TRBV3-1 and TRBJ1-1; D remains ambiguous. This TCR was sampled from a human donor in good health. CDR3 region: CASSQSRWAGTEAFF. CDR3 in DNA: TGTGCCAGCAGCCAGTCCCGATGGGCGGGCACTGAAGCTTTCTTT.